This TCR beta chain came from a study of cytotoxic CD8 clonotypes in ibrutinib-treated CLL. Study as a whole: Specimens for response were gathered following a median approximately 12 months of therapy, spanning 6 to 36. The sample average was about 260,000 productive templates and more than 90,000 productive rearrangements. Study-wide results and caveats: Among the clonotypes, public ones were uncommon and contracted or held stable on treatment.

A note on this clone: What it recognizes is unknown.

The intended depth for sequencing was 1 in 200,000 to 1 in 1 million T cells. Generated by immunoSEQ multiplex PCR, the TCRdb table keeps only in-frame clones and is missing some. The data contain roughly 250,000 clones, around 70% of them singletons. This TCR came from a human donor with chronic lymphocytic leukemia. The source was PBMCs, collected after 24 months of ibrutinib treatment.

Here the CDR3 DNA reads TGTGCCAGCAGTGTGAGAGCGGGAGGGCCGGATGAGCAGTTCTTC. Its protein is CASSVRAGGPDEQFF. This sequence joins TRBV25-1 and TRBJ2-1, with TRBD2 matching over 10 bases. The CDR3 totals 15 residues. Germline V gene data show CDR1 as MGHDK and CDR2 as SYGVNS. V lost 4 bases to trimming and J lost 8 bases; unmatched junction nucleotides: 8.